This TCR beta chain was obtained from a study of blood T cell repertoires in COVID-19. The V end lost 7 bases, the J end lost 1 base, and 14 bases lay between the germline ends. The CDR3 is 15 amino acids. Germline V gene lookup returns CDR1 LNHDA and CDR2 SQIVND (reference sequence). Clones were read by immunoSEQ multiplex PCR, and TCRdb kept only the in-frame ones, dropping some. The profile shows roughly 260,000 clones, about nine tenths of them singletons. Sample: peripheral blood. The receptor was derived from a woman aged 50 to 60 who had recovered from COVID-19. This chain links TRBV19 with TRBJ1-5, with D maybe TRBD1 (6 bases). This CDR3 is CASNPRRGSNQPQHF. The DNA of the CDR3 is TGTGCCAGTAACCCTAGAAGGGGGAGCAATCAGCCCCAGCATTTT.